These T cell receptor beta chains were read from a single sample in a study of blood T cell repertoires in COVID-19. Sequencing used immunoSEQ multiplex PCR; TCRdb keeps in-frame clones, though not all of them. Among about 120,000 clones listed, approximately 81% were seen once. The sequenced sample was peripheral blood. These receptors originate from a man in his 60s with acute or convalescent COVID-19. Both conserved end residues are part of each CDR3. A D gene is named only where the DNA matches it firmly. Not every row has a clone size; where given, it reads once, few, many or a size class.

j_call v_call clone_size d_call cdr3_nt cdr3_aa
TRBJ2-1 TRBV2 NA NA TGTGCCAGCAGTGATCCAGGAATTACCTACAATGAGCAGTTCTTC CASSDPGITYNEQFF
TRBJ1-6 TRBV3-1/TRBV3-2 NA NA TGTGCCAGCAGTAGGGAGGGTAGAAATTCACCCCTCCACTTT CASSREGRNSPLHF
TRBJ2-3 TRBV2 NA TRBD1 TGTGCCAGCAGCCGGGACAGGGGATACACAGATACGCAGTATTTT CASSRDRGYTDTQYF
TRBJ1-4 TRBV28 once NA TGTGCCAGCAGCAGTCCTCCAACTAATGAAAAACTGTTTTTT CASSSPPTNEKLFF
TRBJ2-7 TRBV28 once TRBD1 TGTGCCAGCGGAGACAGGGCCTACGAGCAGTACTTC CASGDRAYEQYF
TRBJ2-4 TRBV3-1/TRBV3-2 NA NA TGTGCCAGCAGCCGGGAGTCCCCAAACATTCAGTACTTC CASSRESPNIQYF
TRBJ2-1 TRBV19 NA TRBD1 TGTGCCAGTAGTATAGGCGGGACAGGTGGAGAGCAGTTCTTC CASSIGGTGGEQFF
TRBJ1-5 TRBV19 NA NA TGTGCCAGTAGTATCGGTATCAATCAGCCCCAGCATTTT CASSIGINQPQHF
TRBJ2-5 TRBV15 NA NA TGTGCCACCAGCAGAGATCTTCTTCTTGCAGGGGGGCGCCAAGAGACCCAGTACTTC CATSRDLLLAGGRQETQYF
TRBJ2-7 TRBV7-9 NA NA TGTGCCAGCGGCCGCACCTACGAGCAGTACTTC CASGRTYEQYF
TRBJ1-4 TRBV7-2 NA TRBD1 TGTGCCAGCAGCCCTCGGACAGGCCGTGGAAAACTGTTTTTT CASSPRTGRGKLFF
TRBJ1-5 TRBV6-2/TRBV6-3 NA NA TGTGCCAGCAGTTACCCCGGGGAGCCCCAGCATTTT CASSYPGEPQHF
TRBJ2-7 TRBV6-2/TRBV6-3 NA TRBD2 TGTGCCAGCAGCCCCCCCGGGAGGGCGTACGAGCAGTACTTC CASSPPGRAYEQYF
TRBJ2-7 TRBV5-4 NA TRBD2 TGTGCCAGCAGCGGGGGAGGGGCTAGCGTTGGCTACGAGCAGTACTTC CASSGGGASVGYEQYF
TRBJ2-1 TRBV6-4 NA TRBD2 TGTGCCAGCAGTGAAGAAGGGACTAGCGAGACCTACAATGAGCAGTTCTTC CASSEEGTSETYNEQFF
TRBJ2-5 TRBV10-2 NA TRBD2 TGCGCCAGCCTGGAACTAGCGGGAGGAGGCGAGACCCAGTACTTC CASLELAGGGETQYF
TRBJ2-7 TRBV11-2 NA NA TGTGCCAGCAGCAGAGGGGGAGGGAGTTTCTACGAGCAGTACTTC CASSRGGGSFYEQYF
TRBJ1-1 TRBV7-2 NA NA TGTGCCAGCAGCTCAAAGGACACACCAGACACTGAAGCTTTCTTT CASSSKDTPDTEAFF
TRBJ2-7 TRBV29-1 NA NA TGCAGCGTTGAACTCCCCCGGGATTTGTCCTACGAGCAGTACTTC CSVELPRDLSYEQYF
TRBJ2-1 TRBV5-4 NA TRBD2 TGTGCCAGCAGCTTGGCCCTAACGGGAGGCAATGAGCAGTTCTTC CASSLALTGGNEQFF
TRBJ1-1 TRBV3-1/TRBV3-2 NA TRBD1 TGTGCCAGCAGCGCTCGGACAGGGGGATTTACTGAAGCTTTCTTT CASSARTGGFTEAFF
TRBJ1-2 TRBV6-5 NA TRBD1 TGTGCCAGCAGTTACTTACAGGGGGAGGGCTACACCTTC CASSYLQGEGYTF
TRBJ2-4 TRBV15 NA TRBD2 TGTGCCACCAGCAGGGGACTAGCGGGACCTCTTGCCAAAAACATTCAGTACTTC CATSRGLAGPLAKNIQYF
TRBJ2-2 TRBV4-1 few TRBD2 TGCGCCAGCAGCCAAGGAGGACTAGCGGGAGTTGGGACCGGGGAGCTGTTTTTT CASSQGGLAGVGTGELFF
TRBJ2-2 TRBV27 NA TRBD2 TGTGCCAGCAGTTTCGTGGGAGGGCTTGGCACCGGGGAGCTGTTTTTT CASSFVGGLGTGELFF
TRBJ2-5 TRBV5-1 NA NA TGCGCCAGCAGCCCTAGCTTGCTGGGAGGGGGAGAGACCCAGTACTTC CASSPSLLGGGETQYF
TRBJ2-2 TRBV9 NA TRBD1 TGTGCCAGCACAATGCGACAGGGGGTAACCGGGGAGCTGTTTTTT CASTMRQGVTGELFF
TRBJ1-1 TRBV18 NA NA TGTGCCAGCTCACCATCCGACACTGAAGCTTTCTTT CASSPSDTEAFF
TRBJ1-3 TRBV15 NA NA TGTGCCACCAGCAGAGATGTGGCCTCTGGAAACACCATATATTTT CATSRDVASGNTIYF
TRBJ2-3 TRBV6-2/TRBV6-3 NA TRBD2 TGTGCCAGCAGTACGCGGGAGGGGGAAGATACGCAGTATTTT CASSTREGEDTQYF
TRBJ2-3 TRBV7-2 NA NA TGTGCCAGCAGCTTAGACCGCGGGAGCACAGATACGCAGTATTTT CASSLDRGSTDTQYF
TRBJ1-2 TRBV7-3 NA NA TGTGCCAGCAGCTTTGGTGGGGACGGGGGAGGCTACACCTTC CASSFGGDGGGYTF
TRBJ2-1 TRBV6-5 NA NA TGTGCCAGCTTCACACGCTCCTACAATGAGCAGTTCTTC CASFTRSYNEQFF
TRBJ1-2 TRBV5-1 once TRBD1 TGCGCCAGCAGCTTGTCCGTCTCGACAGGGGGAGAGGACTACACCTTC CASSLSVSTGGEDYTF
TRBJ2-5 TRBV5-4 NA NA TGTGCCAGCAGCTTGGCCGGGACCGGTGGAGGAGGGAGGCAAGAGACCCAGTACTTC CASSLAGTGGGGRQETQYF
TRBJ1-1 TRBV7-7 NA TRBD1 TGTGCCAGCAGCTTCGGACAGGGGAGCCCCACTGAAGCTTTCTTT CASSFGQGSPTEAFF
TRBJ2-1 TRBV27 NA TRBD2 TGTGCCAGCAGTTTATTTAGCGGGGGACCGAATGAGCAGTTCTTC CASSLFSGGPNEQFF
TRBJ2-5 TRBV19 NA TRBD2 TGTGCCAGTAGTACGGGACTAGCCGTCCGGGAGACCCAGTACTTC CASSTGLAVRETQYF
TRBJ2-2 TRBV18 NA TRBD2 TGTGCCAGCTCACCCCTCGGGACTAGCGGGAGTAGCGCCGGGGAGCTGTTTTTT CASSPLGTSGSSAGELFF
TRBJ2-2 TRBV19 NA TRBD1 TGTGCCAGTAGTAGCGACAGGGGGGTCACCGGGGAGCTGTTTTTT CASSSDRGVTGELFF
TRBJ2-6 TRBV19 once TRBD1 TGTGCCAGTACCCCCGGACAGGGGGCGGCTGGGGCCAACGTCCTGACTTTC CASTPGQGAAGANVLTF
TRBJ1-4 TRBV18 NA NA TGTGCCAGCTCACCCTCACAGGGTAATGAAAAACTGTTTTTT CASSPSQGNEKLFF
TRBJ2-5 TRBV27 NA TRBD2 TGTGCCAGCAGCCGGCTGCTCGGGGGGGGAGTCCAAGAGACCCAGTACTTC CASSRLLGGGVQETQYF
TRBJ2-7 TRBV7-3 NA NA TGTGCCAGCAGCCCAGGGGGGTACGGTTCCTACGAGCAGTACTTC CASSPGGYGSYEQYF